This T cell receptor beta chain came from a study of blood T cell repertoires in COVID-19. Participant age was about 18 to 89 years, and participants resided in roughly 25 US areas. There are a few counts of this clone. Germline values: CDR1 LGHDT, CDR2 YNNKEL (reference sequence). J lost 4 bases, V lost 4 bases, and 2 bases had no gene match. The CDR3 length is 13 residues. Libraries were prepared by immunoSEQ multiplex PCR; TCRdb keeps only in-frame clonotypes and omits some of them. This table has about 300,000 clones, roughly 86% appearing once. The gene calls are TRBV3-1 (or the pseudogene TRBV3-2) and TRBJ2-3; TRBD2 matches 7 bases. The TCR was taken from a woman aged 50 to 60 who had been exposed to COVID-19. Sequenced sample: PBMCs or T cells enriched from blood (not recorded which). CDR3 region: CASSLRGADTQYF. The CDR3 DNA follows: TGTGCCAGCAGCCTCCGGGGGGCAGATACGCAGTATTTT.